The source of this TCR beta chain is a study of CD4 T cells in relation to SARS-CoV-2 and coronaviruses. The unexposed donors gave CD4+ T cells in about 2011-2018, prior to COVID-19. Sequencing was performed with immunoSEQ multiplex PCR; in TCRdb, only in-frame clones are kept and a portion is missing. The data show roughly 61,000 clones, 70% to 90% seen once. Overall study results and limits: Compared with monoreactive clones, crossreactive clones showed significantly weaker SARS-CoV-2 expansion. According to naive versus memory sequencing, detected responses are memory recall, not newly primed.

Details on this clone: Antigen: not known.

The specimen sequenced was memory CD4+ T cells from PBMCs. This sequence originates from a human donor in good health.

The DNA of the CDR3 is TGTGCCAGCAGCCACAATAGAGAGCAGTTCTTC. Translated: CASSHNREQFF. The chain couples TRBV11-2 to TRBJ2-1, with D unclear. Germline-derived CDR1 and CDR2 are SGHAT and FQNNGV. This CDR3 is built from 11 residues. The V end lost 5 bases, the J end lost 10 bases, and 9 bases lay between the germline ends.